This T cell receptor (beta chain) was sequenced during a study of regulatory T cells in long-lasting Graves disease (dated by TCRdb to about 2021). For the study in its entirety: Persistent Graves' disease meant more than 5 years of antithyroid drug treatment with TSH receptor autoantibodies that stayed positive. A total of roughly 35 samples underwent TCR sequencing: about 13 from persistent and around 20 from newly diagnosed Graves' disease patients. Peripheral blood TCR sequencing and RNA sequencing compared persistent Graves' disease patients with newly diagnosed Graves' disease patients. Antithyroid drugs had been taken for approximately 10 years on average by persistent Graves' disease patients in the clinical cohort. The study took place in China and was registered as a clinical trial. Overall results and qualifications from the work: Only peripheral blood was studied, because thyroid tissue, the primary lesion, was inaccessible. A larger number of public clonotypes was shared among persistent patients (approximately 2,600) than among newly diagnosed patients (around 870). Sequencing and analysis were restricted to the TCR beta chain. TRBV28, TRBJ1-2 and TRBJ2-5 were preferentially used in persistent disease, while TRBV20-1 and TRBJ2-1 were favored in newly diagnosed disease. The small sample size was acknowledged by the authors as a limitation that may reduce accuracy. Persistent Graves' disease patients showed lower TCR Shannon entropy and fewer highly expanded clones than newly diagnosed patients, suggesting clonal expansion.

Reading the label with the study, this specimen's time point is: persistent/refractory GD, antithyroid drugs over 5 years with positive TRAb. RNA was extracted from PBMCs in TRIzol for both TCR sequencing and RNA sequencing. The diagnosis of Graves' disease followed American Thyroid Association guidelines. The patients came from an endocrinology department in Xi'an, China. Each patient gave approximately 10 milliliters of peripheral blood, collected in an EDTA anticoagulant tube. Ficoll Paque Plus density gradient separation was used to isolate PBMCs, and no further T cell sorting was done. An Agilent 2100 Bioanalyzer and agarose gel were used to assess RNA quality, and a NanoDrop 2000 was used to measure RNA concentration. V lost 6 bases and J lost 0 bases; the stretch between them is 17 bases long. Based on the germline V gene (reference sequence), the CDR1 and CDR2 sequences are DFQATT and SNEGSKA. The CDR3 starts with the cysteine, ends with the phenylalanine, and has 16 residues. Just CDR3 DNA is preserved here, 48 bases in frame from base 1.

About this clonotype itself: The target of this receptor is not known. No per-base quality is available; no much larger clone lies one base away.

The library was made by multiplex PCR. TCRdb records Illumina HiSeq 4000 as the sequencer. TCR beta libraries were built with iRepertoire HTBI primers and Arm-PCR amplification of CDR3 regions. Before sequencing, the PCR products underwent gel purification. The authors processed their data as follows. Gene usage analysis of CDR3 amino acid clonotypes relied on the 60 or so TRBV and about 15 TRBJ segments identified across samples. Filtered high-quality paired reads were merged into contigs using COPE and FqMerger. BLAST was used to align contigs to IMGT TRBV, TRBD and TRBJ reference genes, with CDR3 defined following IMGT. Highly expanded clones were defined as clonotypes with a frequency above 0.1%. Shannon entropy served as the measure of repertoire diversity, while the Gini coefficient captured V-J evenness. A clonotype found in more than one individual was treated as public. TCRdb reran the public reads through fastp at Q25 and MiXCR, keeping productive beta chains. Merged by CDR3 protein, the rows form single entries marked with the most common genes and DNA. TCRdb's processing, not the study's, gives the V and J calls here. Across this sample there are hundreds of thousands of distinct CDR3 sequences, with 20% to 25% seen only once. The ten largest clones represent 13% of the sample.

Recombination joined TRBV20-1 with TRBJ2-2; the D gene is possibly TRBD2, with 5 bases matching. Sequences were derived from peripheral blood mononuclear cells (PBMCs), sampled when the disease was refractory, from a patient treated with antithyroid drugs. The source is a female donor with Graves disease. Read as DNA, the sequence is TGCAGTGCCAACGGAGGCTCCTCTGCGAACACCGGGGAGCTGTTTTTT. Its translation is CSANGGSSANTGELFF.